Listed below are T cell receptor beta chains from one sample, sequenced in a study of PD-1 blockade in classical Hodgkin lymphoma. The data were produced by immunoSEQ multiplex PCR, yet TCRdb's version contains in-frame clones alone and is incomplete. The sample consists of 15,000 to 20,000 clones, around 76% of them appearing once. The source material was peripheral blood mononuclear cells (PBMCs), sampled before the fourth cycle of nivolumab. The receptor set was obtained from a human donor with classical Hodgkin lymphoma. Each CDR3 is given without its conserved first and last residue. Each record gives: J gene, clone size, V gene, CDR3 protein. The size field is filled for only some rows; it gives once, few, many or a size class.

>TRBJ2-5|.|TRBV4-3
ASSQGRSETQY
>TRBJ1-2|.|TRBV7-2
ASSLGGGGTYGYT
>TRBJ1-2|.|TRBV9
ASSVGQGGNYGYT
>TRBJ2-7|.|TRBV30
AWTPRVEQY
>TRBJ1-1|.|TRBV29-1
SVGGLVTEAF
>TRBJ1-3|.|TRBV5-1
ASSFSGYGNTIY
>TRBJ1-5|few|TRBV19
ASSLRSNQPQH
>TRBJ2-1|.|TRBV6-5
ASSYSESGEQF
>TRBJ2-7|few|TRBV5-6
ASSLEDAYEQY
>TRBJ2-5|once|TRBV5-1
ASSKLAGQETQY
>TRBJ2-2|.|TRBV27
ASSSLLAGGGGELF
>TRBJ1-1|.|TRBV18
ASSPLGFTQGSF
>TRBJ2-2|.|TRBV18
ASSLGQGDNTGELF
>TRBJ2-5|.|TRBV4-3
ASSQAYSSGWETQY
>TRBJ1-4|.|TRBV28
ASSTFQWDREDEKLF
>TRBJ1-3|once|TRBV19
ASSFGQSGNTIY
>TRBJ1-1|.|TRBV6-5
ASSYGGNTEAF
>TRBJ1-1|.|TRBV28
ASIYKGSAF
>TRBJ1-3|.|TRBV30
AWNPGAGNTIY
>TRBJ2-1|.|TRBV9
ASSPEIGTLNNEQF
>TRBJ1-2|.|TRBV6-5
ASSAEWGRYDGYT
>TRBJ1-1|.|TRBV19
ASLRTGNTEAF
>TRBJ2-7|.|TRBV27
ASSFVAVSGRVSYEQY
>TRBJ2-1|medium-sized|TRBV5-4
ASSLVAGENNEQF
>TRBJ1-1|.|TRBV5-1
ASSLDRGNTEAF
>TRBJ1-1|.|TRBV6-5
ASSYSGQGSSEAF
>TRBJ1-2|.|TRBV19
ASSIGRQQGDHGYT
>TRBJ1-1|.|TRBV5-1
ASSLDGTGLMNTEAF
>TRBJ1-1|.|TRBV18
ASLTTPGMGTEAF
>TRBJ2-1|.|TRBV15
ATSSAGTEYNEQF
>TRBJ1-1|.|TRBV7-2
ASSLRFMNTEAF
>TRBJ2-5|few|TRBV28
ASSLDGGKETQY
>TRBJ2-1|.|TRBV10-1
ASSDSRTDSRLPSYNEQF
>TRBJ1-5|.|TRBV19
ASSIDFWEISNQPQH
>TRBJ1-3|.|TRBV9
ASSVAPGMGNTIY
>TRBJ2-3|.|TRBV28
ASRRVGGQY
>TRBJ1-2|.|TRBV6-5
ASSRYTGGIYGYT
>TRBJ2-7|.|TRBV7-9
ASSSKLPSREGMNEQY
>TRBJ2-3|once|TRBV4-1
ASSPEVHYSYTDTQY
>TRBJ2-5|.|TRBV5-1
ASNSQGQETQY
>TRBJ1-5|.|TRBV4-3
ASSQDGQINQPQH
>TRBJ2-3|.|TRBV6-5
ASSPAGWDTQY